This entry concerns a single T cell receptor (beta chain). What it binds is not known. In germline, CDR1 is MDHEN, CDR2 SYDVKM. J gave up 5 bases and V 5 bases, and 13 bases lay outside the gene matches. The CDR3 totals 18 residues. Sequencing was performed with immunoSEQ multiplex PCR; in TCRdb, only in-frame clones are kept and a portion is missing. The sample comprises 600,000 to 750,000 clones, roughly 72% of which are singletons, and approximately 2% rests with the top ten. These data are taken from a study of shared clonotypes between healthy human individuals. General study findings and limits: Sequencing of the sorted subsets was shown by rarefaction to be incomplete despite large depth.

What was sequenced was memory CD4+ T cells sorted from blood. Subset meaning: CD45RA-negative fraction. The V call is TRBV28, the J call TRBJ2-2; 11 nucleotides align to TRBD1. This clonotype originated in a woman aged 25 to 39 in good health. The CDR3 DNA is TGTGCCAGCAGTCACTTTCCGGGACAGGGGGGTCGGACCGGGGAGCTGTTTTTT. Translation gives CASSHFPGQGGRTGELFF.